Presented here are 25 T cell receptor beta chains from one specimen sequenced in a study of T cell clonality in common variable immunodeficiency (dated by TCRdb to the mid-2010s). The library was prepared using the immunoSEQ multiplex PCR assay. TCRdb took this table from immuneACCESS and kept in-frame rearrangements with V and J called. Such tables lack part of the clones; where checked against another copy, unresolved V genes explain under half of the gap, and the rest is unexplained. The data for this sample show 40,000 to 65,000 clones, each detected more than once. Clones ranked in the top ten supply around 2% of the sample. What was sequenced was peripheral blood mononuclear cells. Source of these receptors: a person between 18 and 75 years old in good health.

This clone was counted at least ten times. The DNA read from the CDR3 is TGTGCCAGCAGCTTCAGACTAGGCCAAGAGACC. Translating gives CASSFRLGQET. The whole CDR3 protein is CASSFRLGQETQYF. V usage is TRBV5-6 and J usage is TRBJ2-5; D possibly corresponds to TRBD2 (6 bases). The read falls 3 residues short of the CDR3 end, and the missing part is taken from the germline J gene. V lost 2 bases, J lost 1 base, and 9 bases lay in between. The CDR3 contains 14 residues. Looked up from germline, CDR1 is SGHDT and CDR2 is YYEEEE.

The table lists this clone with many counts. Read data end 3 residues before the CDR3 end; the end is taken from the germline J gene. The V and J genes are TRBV7-3 and TRBJ2-1, with 7 bases identical to TRBD1. With 4 bases clipped from V and 7 bases from J, the junction kept 10 bases outside the gene matches. CDR1 and CDR2 (germline): SGHTA, FQGTGA. CDR3 length: 15 residues. CDR3 region: CASSSRGTVANEQFF. The covered CDR3 bases are TGTGCCAGCAGCTCCAGAGGGACAGTCGCGAATGAG.

This clone was seen repeatedly, ten times or more. The sequenced fragment ends 3 residues before the CDR3 boundary, so the rest is inferred from the germline J gene. The V and J genes are TRBV6-1 and TRBJ2-2; D possibly corresponds to TRBD1 (5 bases). In germline, CDR1 is MNHNS, CDR2 SASEGT. This CDR3 region has 15 residues. CDR3 DNA (partial): TGTGCCAGCAGTGAGGGGTTTTCTGGGGCCAACGTG. It translates to CASSEGFSGANV. The whole CDR3 reads CASSEGFSGANVLFF.

This clone was picked up many times. The CDR3 end falls 3 residues outside the read, so it is completed with the germline J gene. The chain is built from TRBV5-1 and TRBJ2-7; 9 bases line up with TRBD2. Trimming took 1 base from V and 0 from J; bases not matched to a gene: 8. Looked up from germline, CDR1 is SGHRS and CDR2 is YFSETQ. The CDR3 totals 17 residues. The sequenced CDR3 bases are TGCGCCAGCAGCTTGCACCCCAATAGCGGGAGCTCCTACGAG. Translation: CASSLHPNSGSSYE. The full CDR3 protein is CASSLHPNSGSSYEQYF.

Many counts were recorded for this clone. CDR3 residues: CSARASTDTQYF. CDR3 DNA (partial): TGCAGTGCTAGAGCGTCCACAGATACG. The chain recombines TRBV20-1 with TRBJ2-3; the D is unclear. The read halts 3 residues ahead of the CDR3 end, with the missing end drawn from the germline J gene. The CDR3 covers 12 residues. The V end was cut by 1 base, the J end by 2 bases, with 4 bases between. Germline V lookup: CDR1 DFQATT, CDR2 SNEGSKA (reference sequence).

This clone came up many times. The read finishes 3 residues shy of the CDR3 end, and the germline J gene is used to complete it. This chain joins TRBV20-1 and TRBJ2-1, with 8 bases matching TRBD2. Germline assignment: CDR1 DFQATT and CDR2 SNEGSKA (reference sequence). The CDR3 is made up of 17 amino acids. The V and J ends lost 6 bases and 0 bases, in that order; junction bases with no gene match: 13. CDR3 bases read: TGCAGTGCAGCAAAGTTCTCCGGGACTAGCTCCTACAATGAG. This sequence encodes CSAAKFSGTSSYNE. From start to end, the CDR3 is CSAAKFSGTSSYNEQFF.

This clone came up many times. Sequencing ends 3 residues short of the CDR3 end; the germline J gene provides the rest. This chain connects TRBV7-2 to TRBJ2-5; perhaps TRBD1 as D (6 bases). The CDR3 has 14 residues. Trimming cost V 2 bases and J 3 bases, with 10 bases left between them. Germline loops: CDR1 SGHTA, CDR2 FQGNSA. Incomplete CDR3 DNA: TGTGCCAGCAGCTTACATCAGGGGAAAGAGACC. Amino acids: CASSLHQGKET. The full CDR3 protein is CASSLHQGKETQYF.

Remarks on this clone: The sequence runs out 3 residues before the end of the CDR3; the remainder is reconstructed from the germline J gene. This chain links TRBV7-9 with TRBJ1-2, with a weak D call TRBD1 (5 bases). This CDR3 is built from 14 residues. Germline assignment: CDR1 SEHNR and CDR2 FQNEAQ (reference sequence). CDR3 loop: CASSSPGGDYDYTF. Incomplete CDR3 DNA: TGTGCCAGCAGCTCCCCTGGGGGGGACTACGAC.

This clone was counted many times. Sequencing ends 3 residues short of the CDR3 end; the germline J gene provides the rest. The chain combines TRBV5-6 with TRBJ1-2; 7 nucleotides line up with TRBD1. J gave up 7 bases and V 4 bases, and 10 bases lay outside the gene matches. Germline assignment: CDR1 SGHDT and CDR2 YYEEEE. The CDR3 extends over 14 amino acids. The part of the CDR3 DNA that was read is TGTGCCAGCAGCCCACCACAGGGGTTTGGTGGC. Translating gives CASSPPQGFGG. In full, the CDR3 is CASSPPQGFGGYTF.

The sample holds many counts of this clone. From the germline J gene comes the end of the CDR3, since the read stops 3 residues before it. The chain links TRBV10-3 to TRBJ2-7; 8 positions match TRBD1. The CDR3 extends over 16 amino acids. Germline V gene lookup returns CDR1 ENHRY and CDR2 SYGVKD. The V gene end was trimmed by 3 bases and the J gene end by 0 bases; junction bases not matched to a gene: 7. The CDR3 loop is CAISDPGQGHSYEQYF. The part of the CDR3 DNA that was read is TGTGCCATCAGTGACCCCGGACAGGGACACTCCTACGAG.

Details on this clone: Read coverage stops 3 residues before the CDR3 terminus; the germline J gene supplies the remainder. The chain couples TRBV11-2 to TRBJ1-1; TRBD1 matches 7 bases. The CDR3 contains 14 residues. Germline V CDR1 and CDR2: SGHAT, FQNNGV. V shed 4 bases, J shed 6 bases, and the junction held 8 bases outside the gene matches. CDR3 protein: CASSYRGRGAEAFF. The sequenced CDR3 bases are TGTGCCAGCAGCTACAGGGGCCGCGGCGCTGAA.

This clone occurred a few times. The CDR3 end is not reached by the read, which stops 3 residues before it; the germline J gene fills it in. V and J are TRBV30 and TRBJ1-1; D call uncertain. Trimming removed 5 bases from V and 1 base from J, with 5 bases in between. Germline loops: CDR1 GTSNPN, CDR2 SVGIG (reference sequence). CDR3 size: 11 residues. The DNA read from the CDR3 is TGTGCCTGGCACAGGAACACTGAA. Its translation is CAWHRNTE. The CDR3 in full is CAWHRNTEAFF.

This clone was observed a handful of times. The read ends 3 residues early relative to the CDR3; the germline J gene fills the gap. The V and J genes are TRBV18 and TRBJ2-3, with 8 positions matching TRBD2. The V gene's germline CDR1 is KGHSH and CDR2 LQKENI. V shed 3 bases, J shed 2 bases, and the junction held 4 bases outside the gene matches. This CDR3 spans 15 amino acids. The sequenced CDR3 bases are TGTGCCAGCTCACCCCGACTAGCGAACACAGATACG. It codes for CASSPRLANTDT. The entire CDR3 is CASSPRLANTDTQYF.

This clone was counted many times. The sequence runs out 3 residues before the end of the CDR3; the remainder is reconstructed from the germline J gene. The genes are TRBV7-9 and TRBJ1-1; possibly TRBD1 for D (6 bases). V lost 6 bases and J lost 7, with 18 bases in between. The CDR3 runs 14 residues. CDR1 and CDR2 from the germline V gene are SEHNR and FQNEAQ (reference sequence). This CDR3 is CASRLLQGDHEAFF. The sequenced part of the CDR3 DNA is TGTGCCAGCAGGTTACTACAGGGCGATCATGAA.

This clone has only a few counts. Read data end 3 residues before the CDR3 end; the end is taken from the germline J gene. The chain couples TRBV7-9 to TRBJ1-1; D gene uncertain. There are 15 residues in the CDR3. The V gene's germline CDR1 is SEHNR and CDR2 FQNEAQ (reference sequence). The sequenced part of the CDR3 DNA is TGTGCCAGCAGCTTAGGACTAGCGGGAGTGTACGAG. Translated: CASSLGLAGVYE. The CDR3 in its entirety is CASSLGLAGVYEAFF.

This clone came up a few times. The DNA ends 3 residues before the CDR3 does, and the rest of the CDR3 is filled in from the germline J gene. J is TRBJ1-4 and V is TRBV19, with 8 bases lining up with TRBD1. Germline V gene data show CDR1 as LNHDA and CDR2 as SQIVND (reference sequence). This CDR3 is 14 amino acids long. The CDR3 DNA, read in part, is TGTGCCAGTAGTCCACAGGGGGGGAATTCACCA. This encodes CASSPQGGNSP. The entire CDR3 protein is CASSPQGGNSPLFF.

Points on this clone: The CDR3 goes on 3 residues after the read ends, and that part is filled in from the germline J gene. The genes are TRBV7-9 and TRBJ1-2, with D possibly TRBD1 on 5 matching bases. The CDR3 is 15 amino acids. V gave up 0 bases and J gave up 4 bases, with 12 bases separating them. Germline V gives CDR1 SEHNR, CDR2 FQNEAQ (reference sequence). The CDR3 bases that were read are TGTGCCAGCAGCTTAGCCGGCGACAGCATCTATGGC. The encoded protein is CASSLAGDSIYG. The complete CDR3 reads CASSLAGDSIYGYTF.

This clone occurred many times. The read finishes 3 residues shy of the CDR3 end, and the germline J gene is used to complete it. The J gene is TRBJ2-3, the V gene TRBV18; unclear D gene. This CDR3 has 11 amino acids. Trimming removed 8 bases at V and 0 bases at J, with 3 bases between. Germline V gives CDR1 KGHSH, CDR2 LQKENI. The CDR3 is CASTSTDTQYF. The covered CDR3 bases are TGTGCCAGCACTAGCACAGATACG.

This clone was observed a few times. The read halts 3 residues ahead of the CDR3 end, with the missing end drawn from the germline J gene. The V gene is TRBV6-2 or TRBV6-3, the J gene TRBJ2-1; 8 bases fit TRBD1. V shed 2 bases and J 5 bases; nucleotides not matched to a gene: 8. CDR3 length: 16 residues. Germline-derived CDR1 and CDR2 are MNHEY and SVGEGT. The CDR3 here is CASSYTETGVNNEQFF. The DNA read from the CDR3 is TGTGCCAGCAGTTACACAGAGACAGGGGTCAACAATGAG.

This clone has a count of ten or more. The read is 3 residues too short to cover the CDR3 end, so that end is filled in from the germline J gene. The rearrangement joins TRBV19 to TRBJ2-1; D might be TRBD1 (6 bases). Germline values: CDR1 LNHDA, CDR2 SQIVND (reference sequence). V lost 2 bases, J lost 0 bases, and 8 bases lay in between. The CDR3 is 15 amino acids. The CDR3 spells CASSILGASYNEQFF. The CDR3 DNA, read in part, is TGTGCCAGTAGTATACTGGGGGCCTCCTACAATGAG.

This clone was counted many times. The CDR3 end is not reached by the read, which stops 3 residues before it; the germline J gene fills it in. J is TRBJ1-4 and V is TRBV5-5; possibly TRBD1 for D (5 bases). Looked up from germline, CDR1 is SGHKS and CDR2 is YYEKEE (reference sequence). The CDR3 totals 15 residues. Trimming shortened V by 0 bases and J by 8 bases, and 14 bases separated the two germline ends. CDR3 sequence: CASSLDPDSREKLFF. The sequenced part of the CDR3 DNA is TGTGCCAGCAGCTTGGACCCCGACAGTAGAGAAAAA. The full variable domain, its missing parts supplied by reference TRBV5-5 and TRBJ1-4, is DAGVTQSPTHLIKTRGQQVTLRCSPISGHKSVSWYQQVLGQGPQFIFQYYEKEERGRGNFPDRFSARQFPNYSSELNVNALLLGDSALYLCASSLDPDSREKLFFGSGTQLSVL.

This clone was recorded at least ten times. The CDR3 sequence: CSARARVRDTQYF. CDR3 DNA (partial): TGCAGTGCTAGAGCCCGAGTTAGAGATACG. The V call is TRBV20-1, the J call TRBJ2-3; D is undetermined. The read terminates 3 residues before the CDR3 end, so the remaining end is supplied by the germline J gene. CDR1 is DFQATT and CDR2 is SNEGSKA in the germline V gene (reference sequence). The CDR3 totals 13 residues. V was trimmed by 1 base and J by 5 bases, leaving 10 bases between them.

This clone was seen at least ten times. The CDR3 end falls 3 residues outside the read, so it is completed with the germline J gene. The chain joins TRBV6-2 or TRBV6-3 to TRBJ1-1; TRBD1 might be the D (5 bases). Trimming left V 10 bases short and J 0 bases short, with 15 bases between. The CDR3 is made up of 14 amino acids. The germline V gene encodes CDR1 MNHEY and CDR2 SVGEGT. CDR3 bases read: TGTGCCACCAGACGACAGCTACTGAACACTGAA. The encoded protein is CATRRQLLNTE. The whole CDR3 sequence is CATRRQLLNTEAFF.

This clone was counted at least ten times. With the read ending 3 residues before the CDR3 end, the germline J gene is used to fill in that end. This sequence joins TRBV5-6 and TRBJ1-2; TRBD1 agrees at 9 bases. The CDR3 sequence is 14 residues long. Germline loops: CDR1 SGHDT, CDR2 YYEEEE. Trimming at V came to 4 bases and at J to 4 bases, leaving 5 bases not matched to a gene. The CDR3 DNA, read in part, is TGTGCCAGCAGCAGGACAGGGGACCGCTATGGC. Translation: CASSRTGDRYG. The entire CDR3 protein reads CASSRTGDRYGYTF.

This clone came up many times. The read finishes 3 residues shy of the CDR3 end, and the germline J gene is used to complete it. The chain carries TRBV6-1 and TRBJ2-2; D perhaps matches TRBD1 (5 bases). The CDR3 totals 12 residues. Germline V gene lookup returns CDR1 MNHNS and CDR2 SASEGT. V lost 3 bases and J 6 bases, leaving 5 bases between the germline ends. The CDR3 loop is CASSDRAGELFF. The sequenced CDR3 bases are TGTGCCAGCAGTGACAGGGCCGGGGAG.